The 8 T cell receptor beta chains listed next were all sequenced from one sample in a study of T cells in Graves' hyperthyroidism and ophthalmopathy (dated by TCRdb to between 2018 and 2021). The method was multiplex PCR. Data came from an Illumina HiSeq 2000. The TCR beta CDR3 regions were amplified from RNA transcripts. The first round of RT-PCR for the TCR CDR3 was performed with the HTBI primer set and the Qiagen OneStep RT-PCR kit. TCRdb redid the processing of the public reads, applying fastp at Q25 and MiXCR, and retained in-frame beta chains. All rows with the same CDR3 protein become a single entry with the most common DNA and genes. For this sample the table gives more than 500,000 distinct CDR3 sequences, of which approximately 48% were detected only once. The ten most abundant clones make up about two fifths of the sample. Sequences were obtained from peripheral blood or thyroid tissue (not recorded which). The receptors derive from an adult woman with Graves' disease, either hyperthyroidism or ophthalmopathy (not recorded which).

The rearrangement uses TRBV11-2 and TRBJ2-7; D gene unclear. This CDR3 is 13 amino acids long. Germline CDR1 reads SGHAT; CDR2 reads FQNNGV. Deletions cut 6 bases from V and 3 bases from J, with 12 bases between. The CDR3 loop reads CASRPANGYEQYF. The DNA for the CDR3 is TGTGCCAGCAGACCTGCGAATGGCTACGAGCAGTACTTC.

This clonotype was counted ten times or more. This chain uses TRBV4-2 with TRBJ1-1; D ambiguous. Deletions cut 1 base from V and 1 base from J, with 10 bases between. The germline gives CDR1 LGHNA, CDR2 YNFKEQ. The CDR3 extends over 15 amino acids. Here the CDR3 DNA reads TGTGCCAGCAGCCAAGTCTCTCAGGAGAACACTGAAGCTTTCTTT. As protein: CASSQVSQENTEAFF.

This clonotype was counted many times. CDR3 in amino acids: CASSRGPYGYTF. The CDR3 bases are TGTGCCAGCAGCCGGGGACCCTATGGCTACACCTTC. The chain uses TRBV14 and TRBJ1-2; TRBD1 is a possible D gene (5 bases). This CDR3 contains 12 residues. Per germline, CDR1 SGHDN and CDR2 FVKESK. The germline V and J ends were trimmed by 4 bases and 4 bases, with 7 bases remaining between them.

This clonotype has a handful of counts. The V gene is TRBV19, the J gene TRBJ1-2, with TRBD1 matching 8 bases. Germline V lookup: CDR1 LNHDA, CDR2 SQIVND (reference sequence). The CDR3 length is 12 residues. Germline trimming cut 10 bases from V and 7 bases from J; bases unmatched to any gene: 8. The CDR3: CATSQGASGYTF. DNA for the CDR3: TGTGCCACCTCCCAGGGGGCTTCTGGCTACACCTTC.

This clonotype has ten or more counts. This chain uses TRBV12-5 with TRBJ2-2; D is ambiguous. The length of the CDR3 is 13 residues. Trimming took 2 bases from V and 8 from J, leaving 9 bases between them. Germline CDR1 is LGHNT and CDR2 is FRNRAP. CDR3 in amino acids: CASGLLLIGELFF. The CDR3 DNA is TGTGCTAGTGGTTTGCTCCTTATAGGGGAGCTGTTTTTT.

This clonotype was seen a single time. The chain uses TRBV12-3 or TRBV12-4 and TRBJ1-5, with 10 bases matching TRBD1. CDR3 size: 16 residues. V shed 3 bases and J 6 bases; nucleotides not matched to a gene: 8. The CDR3 DNA reads as TGTGCCAGCAGTTTTGGGGCGACAGGGGGCCCTCAGCCCCAGCATTTT. Translation: CASSFGATGGPQPQHF.

The V and J genes are TRBV6-2 or TRBV6-3 and TRBJ1-6; D unresolved. Trimming took off 5 bases at V and 9 bases at J, with 8 bases between the two ends. This CDR3 has 12 amino acids. CDR1 and CDR2 from the germline V gene are MNHEY and SVGEGT. The CDR3 loop reads CASSLTISPLHF. The CDR3 bases are TGTGCCAGCAGTCTGACAATTTCACCCCTCCACTTT.

This clonotype occurred a few times. The gene calls are TRBV12-3 or TRBV12-4 and TRBJ1-5; D is undetermined. The CDR3 is 12 residues long. V dropped 1 base and J dropped 6 bases, with 4 bases sitting between them. The CDR3 DNA sequence: TGTGCCAGCAGTTTAGGATCTCAGCCCCAGCATTTT. This encodes CASSLGSQPQHF.